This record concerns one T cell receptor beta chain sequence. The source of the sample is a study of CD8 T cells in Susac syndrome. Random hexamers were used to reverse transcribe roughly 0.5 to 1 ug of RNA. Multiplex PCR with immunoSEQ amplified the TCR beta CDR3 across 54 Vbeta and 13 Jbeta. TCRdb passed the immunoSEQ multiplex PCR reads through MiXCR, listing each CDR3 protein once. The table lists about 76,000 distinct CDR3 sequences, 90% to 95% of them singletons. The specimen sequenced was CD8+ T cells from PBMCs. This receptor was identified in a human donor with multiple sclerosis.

CDR3 nucleotide sequence: TGTGCCACCAGTGATTTGACCTCCCAATCCTACAATGAGCAGTTCTTC. Translating it yields CATSDLTSQSYNEQFF. The V and J genes are TRBV24-1 and TRBJ2-1; D remains ambiguous. This CDR3 is 16 amino acids long. CDR1 is KGHDR and CDR2 is SFDVKD in the germline V gene. Trimming removed 0 bases at V and 1 base at J, with 9 bases between.